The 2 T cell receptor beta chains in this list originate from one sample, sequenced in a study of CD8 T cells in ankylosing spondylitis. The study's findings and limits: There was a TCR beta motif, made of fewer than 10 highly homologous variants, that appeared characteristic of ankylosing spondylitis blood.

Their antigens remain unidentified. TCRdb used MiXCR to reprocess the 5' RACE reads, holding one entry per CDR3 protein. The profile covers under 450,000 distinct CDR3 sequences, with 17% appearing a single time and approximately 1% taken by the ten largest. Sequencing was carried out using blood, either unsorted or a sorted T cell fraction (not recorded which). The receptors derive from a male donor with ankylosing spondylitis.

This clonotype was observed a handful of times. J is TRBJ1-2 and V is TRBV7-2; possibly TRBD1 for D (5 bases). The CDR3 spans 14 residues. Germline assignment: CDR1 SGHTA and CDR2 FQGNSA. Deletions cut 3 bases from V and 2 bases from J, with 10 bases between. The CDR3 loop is CASSFSTGNYGYTF. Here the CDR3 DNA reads TGTGCCAGCAGCTTCAGTACAGGCAACTATGGCTACACCTTC.

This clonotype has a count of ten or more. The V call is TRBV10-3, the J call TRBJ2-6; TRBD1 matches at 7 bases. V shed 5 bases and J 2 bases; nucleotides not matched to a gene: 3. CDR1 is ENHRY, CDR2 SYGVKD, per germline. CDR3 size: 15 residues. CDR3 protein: CAISTGAPGANVLTF. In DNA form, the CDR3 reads TGTGCCATCAGTACAGGGGCCCCTGGGGCCAACGTCCTGACTTTC.